The 18 T cell receptor beta chains below all came from one sample that was sequenced in a study of identifying expanded T cells in peripheral blood. Method: immunoSEQ multiplex PCR; TCRdb's copy keeps in-frame clones and lacks some. The sample records around 120,000 clones, around 84% being singletons. The specimen sequenced was blood. The receptors stem from a person between 18 and 75 years old in good health.

The chain employs TRBV6-6 and TRBJ2-7, with a tentative D call TRBD2 (5 bases). V was trimmed by 2 bases and J by 5 bases, leaving 16 bases between them. This CDR3 is built from 15 residues. From germline, CDR1 is MNHNY and CDR2 SVGAGI (reference sequence). The CDR3 sequence is CASSYTGSKWDEQYF. The CDR3 DNA reads TGTGCCAGCAGTTACACGGGGTCTAAGTGGGACGAGCAGTACTTC.

The table lists this clone with a few counts. V is TRBV10-3 and J is TRBJ1-2; D possibly corresponds to TRBD1 (6 bases). V was cut by 6 bases and J by 8 bases, with 22 bases left in between. This CDR3 region has 15 residues. The germline gives CDR1 ENHRY, CDR2 SYGVKD. CDR3 amino acids: CAIRSDSGGARGYTF. The CDR3 nucleotides read TGTGCCATCAGGTCGGACAGTGGGGGCGCACGGGGCTACACCTTC.

This rearrangement joins TRBV4-1 to TRBJ1-2, with D unclear. V shed 1 base and J shed 4 bases, with 10 bases lying between them. This CDR3 contains 14 residues. Germline lookup yields CDR1 MGHRA and CDR2 YSYEKL. The CDR3 DNA reads TGCGCCAGCAGCCAAGTGGCAGCCACCTATGGCTACACCTTC. Amino acid sequence: CASSQVAATYGYTF.

This clone has just one count. V is TRBV4-3 and J is TRBJ1-4; D is unclear. The CDR3 is 15 residues long. V lost 2 bases to trimming and J lost 0 bases, with 7 bases between them. Per germline, CDR1 LGHNA and CDR2 YSLEER. The CDR3 DNA reads TGCGCCAGCAGCCAACGACTTGCAACTAATGAAAAACTGTTTTTT. Translated: CASSQRLATNEKLFF.

V is TRBV19 and J is TRBJ1-1, with no clear D. The CDR3 runs 13 residues. CDR1 is LNHDA, CDR2 SQIVND, per germline (reference sequence). V was shortened by 5 bases and J by 1 base, with 8 bases between the two germline ends. Here the CDR3 DNA reads TGTGCCAGTAGTTGGCAACCGAACACTGAAGCTTTCTTT. Amino acids: CASSWQPNTEAFF. Looking up the rest from reference TRBV19 and TRBJ1-1 gives the full variable domain: DGGITQSPKYLFRKEGQNVTLSCEQNLNHDAMYWYRQDPGQGLRLIYYSQIVNDFQKGDIAEGYSVSREKKESFPLTVTSAQKNPTAFYLCASSWQPNTEAFFGQGTRLTVV.

The CDR3 spells CASSSGGSETQYF. In nucleotides, the CDR3 is TGCGCCAGCAGCTCGGGGGGATCGGAGACCCAGTACTTC. The V gene is TRBV5-1, the J gene TRBJ2-5; TRBD2 matches at 7 bases. V trimming: 3 bases; J trimming: 5 bases; junction bases outside the gene matches: 4. This CDR3 has 13 amino acids. Germline V CDR1 and CDR2: SGHRS, YFSETQ.

The chain combines TRBV11-2 with TRBJ2-1; D gene unclear. Trimming left V 5 bases short and J 6 bases short, with 17 bases between. Germline CDR1 reads SGHAT; CDR2 reads FQNNGV. The CDR3 sequence is 15 residues long. CDR3 protein: CASSPPSLFGNEQFF. CDR3 nucleotide sequence: TGTGCCAGCAGCCCCCCCTCCTTGTTCGGCAATGAGCAGTTCTTC.

The V call is TRBV19, the J call TRBJ2-1; 7 bases are a match to TRBD2. CDR1 LNHDA and CDR2 SQIVND come from the germline V gene (reference sequence). J lost 6 bases, V lost 5 bases, and 13 bases had no gene match. The CDR3 contains 16 residues. The DNA of the CDR3 is TGTGCCAGTAGTCCTTACGGGGCGGGGGACCTCAATGAGCAGTTCTTC. Protein product: CASSPYGAGDLNEQFF.

The V call is TRBV6-1, the J call TRBJ1-1, with TRBD1 matching 8 bases. This CDR3 has 13 residues. CDR1 MNHNS and CDR2 SASEGT come from the germline V gene. The junction had 7 bases not matched to a gene; V was cut back by 6 bases and J by 7 bases. CDR3 amino acids: CASSLGQGVEAFF. Written as DNA, the CDR3 is TGTGCCAGCAGCCTCGGACAGGGCGTTGAAGCTTTCTTT.

This rearrangement joins TRBV5-1 to TRBJ2-2; D might be TRBD1 or TRBD2, each matching 5 bases. CDR3 length equals 16 residues. CDR1 is SGHRS, CDR2 YFSETQ, per germline. The V gene lost 4 bases and the J gene lost 4 bases, with 17 bases spanning the gap. The CDR3 region has the DNA TGCGCCAGCAGCCGGAGGTTGCAGGGTGGCACCGGGGAGCTGTTTTTT. Its protein product is CASSRRLQGGTGELFF.

The gene calls are TRBV2 and TRBJ2-2, with D maybe TRBD1 (5 bases). V lost 6 bases to trimming and J lost 2 bases, with 10 bases between them. The CDR3 consists of 14 residues. Germline V gives CDR1 SNHLY, CDR2 FYNNEI. This CDR3 is CASRADSNTGELFF. CDR3 DNA: TGTGCCAGCAGGGCAGACAGCAACACCGGGGAGCTGTTTTTT.

The chain links TRBV14 to TRBJ2-1, with TRBD2 as a possible D gene (5 bases). The CDR3 runs to 17 residues. Trimming removed 3 bases at V and 0 bases at J, with 15 bases between. Germline V gene sequence: CDR1 SGHDN, CDR2 FVKESK. The CDR3 is CASSQYQSGSSYNEQFF. The CDR3 region has the DNA TGTGCCAGCAGCCAGTACCAGAGCGGTAGCTCCTACAATGAGCAGTTCTTC.

The rearrangement links TRBV4-3 to TRBJ1-1; a possible D gene is TRBD1 (5 bases). The CDR3 has 14 amino acids. Germline-derived CDR1 and CDR2 are LGHNA and YSLEER. The V end was cut by 0 bases, the J end by 6 bases, with 11 bases between. CDR3 protein: CASSQERLGAEAFF. CDR3 nucleotides: TGCGCCAGCAGCCAAGAGAGATTAGGGGCTGAAGCTTTCTTT.

The chain uses TRBV7-9 and TRBJ1-2, with D possibly being TRBD1 (6 bases). The V gene lost 0 bases and the J gene lost 9 bases, with 17 bases spanning the gap. The germline gives CDR1 SEHNR, CDR2 FQNEAQ (reference sequence). The CDR3 totals 15 residues. The CDR3 region is CASSLAGGTISRYTF. CDR3 nucleotides: TGTGCCAGCAGCTTAGCCGGTGGGACAATAAGTCGCTACACCTTC.

V usage is TRBV5-6 and J usage is TRBJ2-1, with D possibly TRBD2 on 5 matching bases. This CDR3 region has 16 residues. V was pared by 4 bases and J by 7 bases, with 21 bases between. The germline V gene encodes CDR1 SGHDT and CDR2 YYEEEE. The DNA for the CDR3 is TGTGCCAGCAGCCTCCGACGCATGGGAGACGGGAATGAGCAGTTCTTC. It codes for CASSLRRMGDGNEQFF.

J is TRBJ2-7 and V is TRBV9; D possibly corresponds to TRBD2 (5 bases). Trimming cost V 3 bases and J 4 bases, with 14 bases left between them. The CDR3 extends over 14 amino acids. From germline, CDR1 is SGDLS and CDR2 YYNGEE. The CDR3 DNA reads TGTGCCAGCAGCGCCCGGGGAAGTGGGTACGAGCAGTACTTC. Translating it yields CASSARGSGYEQYF.

The DNA for the CDR3 is TGCGCCAGCAGCTTGGTAGCTAATGAAGAGACCCAGTACTTC. It is translated as CASSLVANEETQYF. This chain uses TRBV5-1 with TRBJ2-5; no definite D call. Per the germline V gene, CDR1 is SGHRS and CDR2 is YFSETQ. The length of the CDR3 is 14 residues. The V end lost 0 bases, the J end lost 3 bases, and 9 bases lay between the germline ends.

This sequence joins TRBV7-9 and TRBJ1-2, with D possibly being TRBD1 (5 bases). Between the trimmed V and J ends, which lost 3 bases and 2 bases, there was a span of 13 bases. This CDR3 has 15 amino acids. CDR1 SEHNR and CDR2 FQNEAQ come from the germline V gene (reference sequence). The CDR3 nucleotides are TGTGCCAGCAGCTTTGACAGAACTTCGAACTATGGCTACACCTTC. As protein: CASSFDRTSNYGYTF.